The 3 T cell receptor beta chains below all came from one sample that was sequenced in a study of shared clonotypes between healthy human individuals. Libraries were prepared by immunoSEQ multiplex PCR; TCRdb keeps only in-frame clonotypes and omits some of them. The table shows 180,000 or so clones, with 90% to 95% occurring only once. The sample comprised naive CD4+ T cells sorted from blood. Subset meaning: CD45RA+ positively selected. Receptors originate from a woman aged 30 to 39 in good health.

This chain links TRBV28 with TRBJ2-5, with unresolved D. Judging by the DNA end, TRBJ2-7 fits better; the J call may be wrong. Germline CDR1 and CDR2: MDHEN and SYDVKM. The CDR3 has 12 residues. The CDR3 loop reads CASSSTNYEQYF. The CDR3, as DNA: TGTGCCAGCAGCTCTACCAACTACGAGCAGTACTTC.

The chain employs TRBV5-1 and TRBJ1-1; no clear D gene. From germline, CDR1 is SGHRS and CDR2 YFSETQ. This CDR3 is built from 13 residues. Trimming removed 0 bases at V and 5 bases at J, with 8 bases between. Written as DNA, the CDR3 is TGCGCCAGCAGCTTGGCGTCGGGGACTGAAGCTTTCTTT. Protein product: CASSLASGTEAFF.

The chain joins TRBV25-1 to TRBJ2-5; 8 bases map to TRBD1. The end of the DNA aligns better with TRBJ2-7, so the J call may be wrong. Looked up from germline, CDR1 is MGHDK and CDR2 is SYGVNS. The CDR3 has 15 amino acids. CDR3 amino acids: CASSDIRGQIYEQYF. Written as DNA, the CDR3 is TGTGCCAGCAGTGATATCAGGGGGCAGATTTACGAGCAGTACTTC.